This T cell receptor beta chain was sequenced in a study of T cell repertoires in cytomegalovirus infection. TCRdb ran MiXCR on the reads and lists one entry per CDR3 protein. This sample has about 250,000 distinct CDR3 sequences, with 15% to 20% found just once. CDR3 length equals 14 residues. Trimming removed 10 bases from V and 6 bases from J, with 18 bases in between. From germline, CDR1 is MDHEN and CDR2 SYDVKM. The rearrangement uses TRBV28 and TRBJ1-4; D not resolved. Source material: CD8+ T cells from PBMCs. The TCR sequence derives from a human donor in good health (CMV status not recorded). Some clones in this sample may be carry-over from other donors' samples. CDR3 bases: TGTGCCAACAGCCCGGCCCGAGGCGATGAAAAACTGTTTTTT. Translating it yields CANSPARGDEKLFF. The full variable domain, completed using reference TRBV28 and TRBJ1-4, is DVKVTQSSRYLVKRTGEKVFLECVQDMDHENMFWYRQDPGLGLRLIYFSYDVKMKEKGDIPEGYSVSREKKERFSLILESASTNQTSMYLCANSPARGDEKLFFGSGTQLSVL.